The clone carrying this T cell receptor (beta chain) has just a few counts. This entry comes from a study of Graves' ophthalmopathy and Graves' hyperthyroidism. Beta-chain TCR CDR3 regions were amplified from RNA transcripts. An initial RT-PCR round employing HTBI primers preceded a second-round multiplex PCR. TCRdb used MiXCR to reprocess the multiplex PCR reads, holding one entry per CDR3 protein. The table shows almost 750,000 distinct CDR3 sequences, with approximately 40% occurring only once. Germline CDR1 and CDR2: DFQATT and SNEGSKA (reference sequence). V shed 0 bases and J shed 2 bases, with 14 bases lying between them. This CDR3 is built from 15 residues.

The sample comprised peripheral blood. The V and J genes are TRBV20-1 and TRBJ2-7; D uncertain. This TCR derives from an adult man with Graves' ophthalmopathy. CDR3 bases: TGCAGTGCTAGAGATCCATCTCGCGGAACCTACGAGCAGTACTTC. Its protein product is CSARDPSRGTYEQYF.